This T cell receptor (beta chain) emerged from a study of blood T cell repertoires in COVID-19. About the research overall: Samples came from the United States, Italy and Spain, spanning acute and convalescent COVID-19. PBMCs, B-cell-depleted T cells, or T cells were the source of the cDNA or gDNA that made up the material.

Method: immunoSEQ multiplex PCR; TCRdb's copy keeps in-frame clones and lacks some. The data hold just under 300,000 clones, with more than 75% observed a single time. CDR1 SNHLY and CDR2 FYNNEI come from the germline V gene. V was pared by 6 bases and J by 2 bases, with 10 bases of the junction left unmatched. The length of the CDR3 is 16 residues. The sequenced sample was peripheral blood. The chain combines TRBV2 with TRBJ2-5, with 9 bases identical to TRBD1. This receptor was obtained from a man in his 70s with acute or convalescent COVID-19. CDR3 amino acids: CASRPNPGQGQETQYF. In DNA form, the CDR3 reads TGTGCCAGCAGACCAAATCCGGGACAGGGACAAGAGACCCAGTACTTC.